A selection of T cell receptor beta chains follows, all from one sample in a study of shared clonotypes between healthy human individuals. Sequencing was performed with immunoSEQ multiplex PCR; in TCRdb, only in-frame clones are kept and a portion is missing. The sample lists 950,000 to 1,300,000 clones, 75% occurring once. Sequencing was performed on memory CD4+ T cells sorted from blood. The receptors derive from a man younger than 35 in good health. CDR3s include the opening cysteine and the closing phenylalanine or tryptophan. A D gene is named only where the DNA matches it firmly.

V gene	D gene	J gene	CDR3 protein
TRBV7-2	-	TRBJ2-1	CASSLEALGEQFF
TRBV7-9	TRBD2	TRBJ2-2	CASSLLLAGETGELFF
TRBV6-1	-	TRBJ2-7	CASSPGSSYEQYF
TRBV6-1	-	TRBJ2-5	CASSAAGGTQYF
TRBV2	-	TRBJ1-1	CASSERWVNTEAFF
TRBV5-1	-	TRBJ2-7	CASRRGQGYEQYF
TRBV19	TRBD1	TRBJ2-4	CASSDYRGTAKNIQYF
TRBV29-1	-	TRBJ2-3	CSVELGDTQYF
TRBV30	-	TRBJ2-3	CAWSPPGIPDTQYF
TRBV6-1	-	TRBJ2-3	CASSPGGGDTQYF
TRBV19	-	TRBJ2-1	CASSIRPEAGSYNEQFF
TRBV7-6	-	TRBJ1-6	CASSPGGQFNSPLHF
TRBV5-1	-	TRBJ2-5	CASSLVQGGETQYF
TRBV6-5	TRBD2	TRBJ2-5	CASSARAGGGETQYF
TRBV14	-	TRBJ2-7	CASSQGGGLRVEQYF
TRBV7-9	-	TRBJ2-7	CASSFAYEQYF
TRBV11-3	-	TRBJ2-1	CASSPKGGGLEQFF
TRBV5-6	TRBD1	TRBJ2-7	CASSLRTGEFPGQYF
TRBV7-9	-	TRBJ1-3	CASSRSNVGSGNTIYF
TRBV5-4	TRBD2	TRBJ2-1	CATTSGGSSYNEQFF
TRBV7-8	-	TRBJ1-3	CASSLPSGNTIYF
TRBV7-2	TRBD1	TRBJ2-7	CASSLAATGTYEQYF
TRBV9	-	TRBJ2-5	CASSVNVGQETQYF
TRBV18	TRBD2	TRBJ2-2	CASSPWTSGENTGELFF
TRBV7-9	-	TRBJ2-5	CASSPGTLQETQYF
TRBV4-1	TRBD1	TRBJ1-1	CASSQGDRFEAFF
TRBV11-2	-	TRBJ1-4	CASSLGVVANEKLFF
TRBV15	-	TRBJ2-2	CATSRMRSNTGELFF
TRBV5-1	-	TRBJ2-1	CASSLGVYNEQFF
TRBV7-2	TRBD1	TRBJ2-2	CASSLRGRGGELFF
TRBV11-3	-	TRBJ2-1	CASSRGEVGSEQFF
TRBV4-1	-	TRBJ2-1	CASSQVYGPYNEQFF
TRBV9	-	TRBJ1-6	CASSVEGAGNSPLHF
TRBV18	TRBD1	TRBJ2-2	CASSLRQGGELFF
TRBV7-8	-	TRBJ2-2	CASSYTSSGTGELFF
TRBV5-8	TRBD1	TRBJ1-6	CASSLLTGGYSPLHF
TRBV5-1	TRBD1	TRBJ1-2	CASSSQRTGNYGYTF
TRBV18	TRBD2	TRBJ2-3	CASSPRASGSTDTQYF
TRBV7-3	TRBD1	TRBJ2-1	CASSAGTGFHEQFF
TRBV10-3	TRBD1	TRBJ1-2	CAISESDRNYGYTF
TRBV6-1	-	TRBJ1-4	CASSGLGRSEKLFF
TRBV10-3	-	TRBJ2-2	CALAKTENTGELFF
TRBV9	-	TRBJ1-4	CASSVQPTGEKLFF
TRBV14	-	TRBJ1-6	CASSRPSLSNSPLHF
TRBV27	-	TRBJ1-6	CASTFGQPYNSPLHF
TRBV19	-	TRBJ2-2	CASSPSSRNTGELFF
TRBV9	-	TRBJ2-7	CASSVDGAEQYF
TRBV6-6	TRBD1	TRBJ2-7	CASSYSGQGAYEQYF
TRBV5-4	-	TRBJ1-2	CASSLDTGIYGYTF
TRBV20-1	-	TRBJ2-5	CSALLGETQYF
TRBV11-2	TRBD1	TRBJ1-6	CASSSPGQGFSPLHF